This T cell receptor beta chain is from a study of memory CD4+ T cells and cytomegalovirus serostatus. Study background: Healthy Belgian adult donors included under ten CMV-positive and 20 to 30 CMV-negative people. Study observations and caveats: About 40% of the roughly 150 known CMV-associated TCRbeta sequences appeared in CD4+ memory.

The sort gate was single viable CD3+CD4+CD8-CD45RO+ cells for memory CD4+ T cells. Serum IgG to CMV pp150, pp28, p38 and p52 defined serostatus. Total CD4+ T cells were enriched by CD4 positive selection. The CDR3 consists of 17 residues. The germline gives CDR1 MNHEY, CDR2 SMNVEV (reference sequence). The V and J ends lost 5 bases and 0 bases respectively, with 14 bases between them. The data were produced by immunoSEQ multiplex PCR, yet TCRdb's version contains in-frame clones alone and is incomplete. The table has tens of thousands of clones, around 76% seen once. To note about this clone: Its antigen is as yet unknown.

The source material was memory CD4+ T cells from blood. V is TRBV27 and J is TRBJ1-6; D is unresolved. This TCR came from an adult in good health and CMV-seronegative. Some clones in this sample may be carry-over from other donors' samples. Here the CDR3 DNA reads TGTGCCAGCAGTCTTGACCTGGTGAGCTCCTATAATTCACCCCTCCACTTT. Its protein is CASSLDLVSSYNSPLHF.